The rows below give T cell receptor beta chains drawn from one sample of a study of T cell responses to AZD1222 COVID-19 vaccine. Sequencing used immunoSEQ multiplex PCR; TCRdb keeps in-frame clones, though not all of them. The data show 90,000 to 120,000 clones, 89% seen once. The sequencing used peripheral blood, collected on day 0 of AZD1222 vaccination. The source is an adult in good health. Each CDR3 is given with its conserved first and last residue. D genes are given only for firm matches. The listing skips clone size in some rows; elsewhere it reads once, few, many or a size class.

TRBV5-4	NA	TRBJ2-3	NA	TGTGCCAGCAGACAACAGGGATCGGATACGCAGTATTTT	CASRQQGSDTQYF
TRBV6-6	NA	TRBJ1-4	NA	TGTGCCAGCAGCCTGGCCGGGGGAGCTAATGAAAAACTGTTTTTT	CASSLAGGANEKLFF
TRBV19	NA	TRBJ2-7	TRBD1	TGTGCCAGTAGTATAGCCCTCGGGACAGGGGGTGGTTTCTCCGAGCAGTACTTC	CASSIALGTGGGFSEQYF
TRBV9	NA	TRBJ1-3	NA	TGTGCCAGCAGCGTAGACAGGGAAGCATCTGGAAACACCATATATTTT	CASSVDREASGNTIYF
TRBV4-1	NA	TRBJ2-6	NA	TGCGCCAGCAGCCACGTGCGGGGCCGCTCTGGGGCCAACGTCCTGACTTTC	CASSHVRGRSGANVLTF
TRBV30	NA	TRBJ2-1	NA	TGTGCCTGGAGCCTTAGTCGAGGGGAGCAGTTCTTC	CAWSLSRGEQFF
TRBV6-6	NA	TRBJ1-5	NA	TGTGCCAGCAGTTACGCAGGGGAGTTAGCAGGTCAGCCCCAGCATTTT	CASSYAGELAGQPQHF
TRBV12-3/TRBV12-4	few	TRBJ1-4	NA	TGTGCCAGCAGCCAAGGGGGGATTGAAAAACTGTTTTTT	CASSQGGIEKLFF
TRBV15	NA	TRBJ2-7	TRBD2	TGTGCCACCAGCAAACAATCGGCGGGGGTCTACGAGCAGTACTTC	CATSKQSAGVYEQYF
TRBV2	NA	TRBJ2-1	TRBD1	TGTGCCAACCTGGACAGGGGCCCCTACAATGAGCAGTTCTTC	CANLDRGPYNEQFF